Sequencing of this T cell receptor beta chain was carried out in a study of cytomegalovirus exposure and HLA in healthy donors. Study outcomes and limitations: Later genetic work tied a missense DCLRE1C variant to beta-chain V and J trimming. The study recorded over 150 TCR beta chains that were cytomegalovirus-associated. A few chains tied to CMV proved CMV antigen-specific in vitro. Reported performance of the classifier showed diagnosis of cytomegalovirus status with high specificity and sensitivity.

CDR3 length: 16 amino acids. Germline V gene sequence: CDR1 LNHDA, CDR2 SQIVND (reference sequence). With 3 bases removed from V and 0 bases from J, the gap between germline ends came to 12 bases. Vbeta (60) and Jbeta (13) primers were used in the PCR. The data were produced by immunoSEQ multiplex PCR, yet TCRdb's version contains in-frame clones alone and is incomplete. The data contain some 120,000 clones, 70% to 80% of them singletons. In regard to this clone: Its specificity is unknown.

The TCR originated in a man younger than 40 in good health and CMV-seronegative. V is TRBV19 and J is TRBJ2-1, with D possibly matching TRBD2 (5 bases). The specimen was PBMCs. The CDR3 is CASSILATFSYNEQFF. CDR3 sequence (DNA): TGTGCCAGTAGTATTTTAGCGACCTTCTCCTACAATGAGCAGTTCTTC.